This T cell receptor (beta chain) was recovered during a study of T cell clonotyping in hematopoietic cell transplantation. Study-wide background: Pretransplant recipient samples were taken after cytoreduction.

Sequencing was performed with immunoSEQ multiplex PCR; in TCRdb, only in-frame clones are kept and a portion is missing. The sample lists 46,000 or so clones, 85% to 90% occurring once. The time point here: recipient sample about 28 days before transplant, after cytoreduction. This CDR3 comprises 14 residues. Germline-derived CDR1 and CDR2 are MNHNS and SASEGT. Trimming cost V 1 base and J 5 bases, with 11 bases left between them. This chain connects TRBV6-1 to TRBJ1-1; D is perhaps TRBD1 (6 bases). The sequencing used peripheral blood mononuclear cells, collected before stem cell transplant. The TCR comes from a man aged 60 to 75 with biphenotypic leukemia. Some clones in this sample may be carry-over from other donors' samples. CDR3 bases: TGTGCCAGCAGTGAAGACAGGGAGGGGACTGAAGCTTTCTTT. This sequence encodes CASSEDREGTEAFF.